The 22 T cell receptor beta chains listed next were all sequenced from one sample in a study of shared clonotypes between healthy human individuals. Here immunoSEQ multiplex PCR was the method, and the copy in TCRdb shows in-frame clones only, minus some. This table has millions of clones, 85% to 95% appearing once. Sequencing was done on a sample of naive CD4+ T cells from PBMCs. Documented subset: CD45RA+ positively selected. These TCRs come from a man between 18 and 35 years old in good health. Some clones in this sample may be carry-over from other donors' samples.

This clone was picked up one time. The chain couples TRBV30 to TRBJ1-3; D gene uncertain. Trimming left V 3 bases short and J 4 bases short, with 10 bases between. CDR3 length: 13 amino acids. CDR1 and CDR2 from the germline V gene are GTSNPN and SVGIG (reference sequence). The CDR3 region has the DNA TGTGCCTGGAGCGATAATCCCGGAAACACCATATATTTT. This translates into CAWSDNPGNTIYF.

This chain uses TRBV10-3 with TRBJ1-1, with a weak D call TRBD1 (5 bases). Trimming stripped 3 bases from V and 5 bases from J, with 10 bases between. The CDR3 is 13 amino acids. CDR1 is ENHRY, CDR2 SYGVKD, per germline. CDR3 in amino acids: CAISDQGRTEAFF. CDR3 sequence (DNA): TGTGCCATCAGTGATCAGGGTAGGACTGAAGCTTTCTTT.

The rearrangement links TRBV6-5 to TRBJ1-5; 8 nucleotides match TRBD1. With 2 bases clipped from V and 7 bases from J, the junction kept 4 bases outside the gene matches. Germline CDR1 reads MNHEY; CDR2 reads SVGAGI. The CDR3 length is 14 residues. The DNA for the CDR3 is TGTGCCAGCAGTTACGGACAGGGATGGCAGCCCCAGCATTTT. Its translation is CASSYGQGWQPQHF.

In the case of this clone: Distinct nucleotide sequences in the sample also encode this CDR3. The genes are TRBV28 and TRBJ1-2; D might be TRBD1 (5 bases). The CDR3 length is 14 residues. Germline assignment: CDR1 MDHEN and CDR2 SYDVKM. Trimming stripped 2 bases from V and 0 bases from J, with 7 bases between. DNA for the CDR3: TGTGCCAGCAGTTTAGGGACCGCTAACTATGGCTACACCTTC. It encodes CASSLGTANYGYTF.

V and J are TRBV6-1 and TRBJ2-7, with a tentative D call TRBD1 (5 bases). Between the trimmed V and J ends, which lost 6 bases and 6 bases, there was a span of 12 bases. The CDR3 sequence is 12 residues long. Germline lookup yields CDR1 MNHNS and CDR2 SASEGT. Here the CDR3 reads CASSLSQGEQYF. CDR3 sequence (DNA): TGTGCCAGCAGCTTGTCCCAGGGCGAGCAGTACTTC.

J is TRBJ2-5 and V is TRBV7-9, with D possibly matching TRBD1 (6 bases). There are 15 residues in the CDR3. From germline, CDR1 is SEHNR and CDR2 FQNEAQ (reference sequence). Trimming cost V 4 bases and J 5 bases, with 17 bases left between them. The CDR3 region is CASSSGGGRGETQYF. The CDR3 DNA follows: TGTGCCAGCAGCTCAGGTGGCGGCAGGGGTGAGACCCAGTACTTC.

In its sample, this clone was seen once. The chain recombines TRBV30 with TRBJ1-4; TRBD1 matches 8 bases. The CDR3 length is 12 residues. J was trimmed by 6 bases and V by 5 bases; bases with no gene match: 2. The germline V gene has CDR1 GTSNPN and CDR2 SVGIG (reference sequence). The CDR3: CAWGQGHEKLFF. For the CDR3, the DNA is TGTGCCTGGGGACAGGGACATGAAAAACTGTTTTTT.

As for this clone: Other DNA sequences of this sample code for an identical CDR3. The chain is built from TRBV5-4 and TRBJ2-5, with D unclear. V lost 0 bases and J lost 2, with 5 bases in between. The CDR3 extends over 13 amino acids. Germline CDR1 SGHNT, CDR2 YYREEE (reference sequence). The CDR3 protein is CASSLDPQETQYF. DNA for the CDR3: TGTGCCAGCAGCTTGGATCCGCAAGAGACCCAGTACTTC.

This rearrangement joins TRBV6-1 to TRBJ2-5; possible D gene TRBD2, 5 bases. CDR3 length: 15 amino acids. CDR1 MNHNS and CDR2 SASEGT come from the germline V gene. Trimming took off 2 bases at V and 5 bases at J, with 15 bases between the two ends. In DNA, the CDR3 is TGTGCCAGCAGTGAACCCGCAGTGAGGGCGGAGACCCAGTACTTC. It codes for CASSEPAVRAETQYF.

The chain joins TRBV5-1 to TRBJ2-6; possibly TRBD2 for D (5 bases). V was trimmed by 7 bases and J by 0 bases, leaving 11 bases between them. The germline V gene has CDR1 SGHRS and CDR2 YFSETQ. The CDR3 consists of 15 residues. CDR3 nucleotides: TGCGCCAGCGGACTTGCCAGCTCTGGGGCCAACGTCCTGACTTTC. This sequence encodes CASGLASSGANVLTF. The full variable domain, completed using reference TRBV5-1 and TRBJ2-6, is KAGVTQTPRYLIKTRGQQVTLSCSPISGHRSVSWYQQTPGQGLQFLFEYFSETQRNKGNFPGRFSGRQFSNSRSEMNVSTLELGDSALYLCASGLASSGANVLTFGAGSRLTVL.

This clone came up once. The chain joins TRBV6-1 to TRBJ1-5, with no clear D. V dropped 4 bases and J dropped 4 bases, with 8 bases sitting between them. In germline, CDR1 is MNHNS, CDR2 SASEGT. The CDR3 runs 13 residues. CDR3 sequence: CASSGVYNQPQHF. The CDR3 DNA reads TGTGCCAGCAGTGGGGTCTATAATCAGCCCCAGCATTTT.

The chain joins TRBV7-2 to TRBJ2-1, with D hard to call. Trimming stripped 3 bases from V and 10 bases from J, with 7 bases between. CDR1 is SGHTA, CDR2 FQGNSA, per germline. The CDR3 length is 11 residues. The CDR3 bases are TGTGCCAGCAGCTTTAGTGCCGAGCAGTTCTTC. Translation: CASSFSAEQFF.

The chain employs TRBV4-2 and TRBJ2-1; D might be TRBD2 (5 bases). Trimming shortened V by 4 bases and J by 7 bases, and 17 bases separated the two germline ends. CDR1 and CDR2 (germline): LGHNA, YNFKEQ. The CDR3 is made up of 15 amino acids. The CDR3 loop reads CASSPGAGRGNEQFF. As DNA, the CDR3 is TGTGCCAGCAGCCCCGGTGCGGGCCGAGGGAATGAGCAGTTCTTC.

This chain links TRBV28 with TRBJ2-2; no clear D. V dropped 6 bases and J dropped 3 bases, with 8 bases sitting between them. Germline V CDR1 and CDR2: MDHEN, SYDVKM. The length of the CDR3 is 13 residues. This CDR3 reads CASRNTDTGELFF. The CDR3 coding sequence is TGTGCCAGCAGGAACACCGACACCGGGGAGCTGTTTTTT.

This sequence joins TRBV19 and TRBJ2-3; D is tentatively TRBD1 or TRBD2 (6 bases each). Deletions cut 7 bases from V and 1 base from J, with 18 bases between. Germline V gene sequence: CDR1 LNHDA, CDR2 SQIVND (reference sequence). The CDR3 is 16 residues long. Here the CDR3 DNA reads TGTGCCAGTAAAAGTAAAGGGGGGCTCGGCACAGATACGCAGTATTTT. Translating it yields CASKSKGGLGTDTQYF.

V is TRBV28 and J is TRBJ2-3; 7 bases are shared with TRBD1. With 8 bases clipped from V and 1 base from J, the junction kept 6 bases outside the gene matches. There are 14 residues in the CDR3. Germline CDR1 MDHEN, CDR2 SYDVKM. As DNA, the CDR3 is TGTGCCAGCGGCAACAGGGGAGGCACAGATACGCAGTATTTT. It is translated as CASGNRGGTDTQYF.

J is TRBJ1-4 and V is TRBV5-1; D call uncertain. Germline CDR1 reads SGHRS; CDR2 reads YFSETQ. The germline V and J ends were trimmed by 2 bases and 8 bases, with 31 bases remaining between them. The CDR3 is 20 residues long. CDR3 sequence (DNA): TGCGCCAGCAGCTTTAGTCCAGGTCGGACGATTAACGGAGGTGACGAAAAACTGTTTTTT. This translates into CASSFSPGRTINGGDEKLFF.

The chain links TRBV7-2 to TRBJ2-7, with D tentatively TRBD2 (6 bases). V gave up 4 bases and J gave up 3 bases, with 13 bases separating them. The CDR3 totals 14 residues. CDR1 is SGHTA and CDR2 is FQGNSA in the germline V gene. For the CDR3, the DNA is TGTGCCAGCAGCTGGAGGGCATCGGGCTACGAGCAGTACTTC. Translating gives CASSWRASGYEQYF.

Points on this clone: This sample also contains other DNA sequences that code for the same CDR3. The V call is TRBV7-2, the J call TRBJ2-7; TRBD1 matches at 10 bases. V lost 5 bases to trimming and J lost 2 bases; unmatched junction nucleotides: 3. CDR1 and CDR2 (germline): SGHTA, FQGNSA. The CDR3 has 14 amino acids. CDR3 DNA sequence: TGTGCCAGCAGCCCCGGACAGGGGGCCTACGAGCAGTACTTC. Encoded protein: CASSPGQGAYEQYF.

J is TRBJ2-3 and V is TRBV5-4, with TRBD2 identical over 9 bases. Germline lookup yields CDR1 SGHNT and CDR2 YYREEE (reference sequence). This CDR3 contains 15 residues. V lost 0 bases and J lost 3; bases outside the gene matches: 2. The CDR3 sequence: CASSLGLAETDTQYF. The DNA for the CDR3 is TGTGCCAGCAGCTTGGGACTAGCGGAGACAGATACGCAGTATTTT. Looking up the rest from reference TRBV5-4 and TRBJ2-3 gives the full variable domain: ETGVTQSPTHLIKTRGQQVTLRCSSQSGHNTVSWYQQALGQGPQFIFQYYREEENGRGNFPPRFSGLQFPNYSSELNVNALELDDSALYLCASSLGLAETDTQYFGPGTRLTVL.

The rearrangement links TRBV29-1 to TRBJ2-1, with TRBD2 matching 7 bases. V was pared by 2 bases and J by 7 bases, with 11 bases of the junction left unmatched. CDR1 and CDR2 from the germline V gene are SQVTM and ANQGSEA. This CDR3 has 15 amino acids. CDR3 loop: CSVELFIGRMNEQFF. In DNA form, the CDR3 reads TGCAGCGTTGAACTCTTTATCGGGAGGATGAATGAGCAGTTCTTC.

This clone was counted a single time. The rearrangement links TRBV9 to TRBJ1-3, with D perhaps matching TRBD1 (6 bases). This CDR3 is built from 15 residues. V lost 4 bases, J lost 0 bases, and 11 bases lay in between. The V gene's germline CDR1 is SGDLS and CDR2 YYNGEE. The CDR3 region has the DNA TGTGCCAGCAGCCCGGGACACAACTCTGGAAACACCATATATTTT. As protein: CASSPGHNSGNTIYF.